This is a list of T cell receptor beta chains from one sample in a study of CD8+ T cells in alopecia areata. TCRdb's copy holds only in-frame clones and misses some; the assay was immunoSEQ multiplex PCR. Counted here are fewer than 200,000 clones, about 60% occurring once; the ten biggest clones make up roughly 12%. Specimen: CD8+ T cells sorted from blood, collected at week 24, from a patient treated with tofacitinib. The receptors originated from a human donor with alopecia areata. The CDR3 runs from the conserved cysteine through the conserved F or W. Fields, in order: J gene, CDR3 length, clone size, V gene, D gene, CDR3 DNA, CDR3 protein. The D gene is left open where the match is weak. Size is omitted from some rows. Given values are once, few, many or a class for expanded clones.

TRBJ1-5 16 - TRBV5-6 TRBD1 TGTGCCAGCAGCTTGAGTCCGGGACAGGGCAATCAGCCCCAGCATTTT CASSLSPGQGNQPQHF
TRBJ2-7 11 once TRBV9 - TGTGCCAGCAGCAGCTACTACGAGCAGTACTTC CASSSYYEQYF
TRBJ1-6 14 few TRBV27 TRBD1 TGTGCCAGCAGTTTGAAAGTTCAGGGGGCACCCCTCCACTTT CASSLKVQGAPLHF
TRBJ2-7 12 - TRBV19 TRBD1 TGTGCCAGTAGGGACAGGCGGTACGAGCAGTACTTC CASRDRRYEQYF
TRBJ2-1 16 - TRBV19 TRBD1 TGTGCCAGTAGCGGACCGGGACAGGGTTTGTACAATGAGCAGTTCTTC CASSGPGQGLYNEQFF
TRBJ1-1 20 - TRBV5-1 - TGCGCCAGCAGCCAGAACGGACTCAGCGGGTTCTACCCTATGAACACTGAAGCTTTCTTT CASSQNGLSGFYPMNTEAFF
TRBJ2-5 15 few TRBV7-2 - TGTGCCAGCAGCTTATATCGAGGTCCGACGGAGACCCAGTACTTC CASSLYRGPTETQYF
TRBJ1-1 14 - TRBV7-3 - TGTGCCAGCAGCTTAGCAGCCCGGGCTTCGAAGGCTTTCTTT CASSLAARASKAFF
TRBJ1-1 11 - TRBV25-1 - TGTGCCAGCAGACTAGGCACTGAAGCTTTCTTT CASRLGTEAFF
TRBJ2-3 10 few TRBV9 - TGTGCCAGCAGCGGTAGTGCGGCGGCGTTT CASSGSAAAF
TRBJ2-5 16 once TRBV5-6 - TGTGCCAGCAGCTTGAGTCTTCCTAGCATGGGAGAGACCCAGTACTTC CASSLSLPSMGETQYF
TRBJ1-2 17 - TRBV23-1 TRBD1 TGCGCCAGCAGTCAAAAGCGCGGGACAGGGGAGGAGGAAGGCTACACCTTC CASSQKRGTGEEEGYTF
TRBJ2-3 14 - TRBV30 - TGTGCCTGGAGTGCAGGGGCTAGCACAGATACGCAGTATTTT CAWSAGASTDTQYF
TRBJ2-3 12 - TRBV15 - TGTGCCACCACCGGGGGGCGGGATACGCAGTATTTT CATTGGRDTQYF
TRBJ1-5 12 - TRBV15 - TGTGCCACCAGCAGAGGAAACCAGCCCCAGCATTTT CATSRGNQPQHF
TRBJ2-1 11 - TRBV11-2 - TGTGCCAGCAGCTTTAGTTATGAGCAGTTCTTC CASSFSYEQFF
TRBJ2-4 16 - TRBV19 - TGTGCCAGTAGTCTTTCATTCGAAATAGCCAAAAACATTCAGTACTTC CASSLSFEIAKNIQYF
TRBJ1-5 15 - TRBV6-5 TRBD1 TGTGCCAGCAGTTATGGGGGACAGGGCAATCAGCCCCAGCATTTT CASSYGGQGNQPQHF
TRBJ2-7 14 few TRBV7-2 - TGTGCCAGCAGCTTAGGGGACTGGGCCTACGAGCAGTACTTC CASSLGDWAYEQYF
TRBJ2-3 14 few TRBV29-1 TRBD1 TGCAGCGTTGACGCGACAGGGGCTACAGATACGCAGTATTTT CSVDATGATDTQYF
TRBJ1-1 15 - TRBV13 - TGTGCCAGCAGCTCGACAGGAAAGAGGAACACTGAAGCTTTCTTT CASSSTGKRNTEAFF
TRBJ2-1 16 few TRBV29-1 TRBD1 TGCAGCGTTGGGGGTACCGGGACAGGGTCCTACAATGAGCAGTTCTTC CSVGGTGTGSYNEQFF
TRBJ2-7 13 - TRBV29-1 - TGCAGCGCTCGGGACTCAAACTCCTACGAGCAGTACTTC CSARDSNSYEQYF
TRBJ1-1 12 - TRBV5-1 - TGCGCCAGCAGCTTGGGGGCCACTGAAGCTTTCTTT CASSLGATEAFF
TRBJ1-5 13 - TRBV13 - TGTGCCAGCAGCCCGGGACTGGGGCAGCCCCAGCATTTT CASSPGLGQPQHF
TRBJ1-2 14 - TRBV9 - TGTGCCAGCAGCGTAGCCGACGGAAACTATGGCTACACCTTC CASSVADGNYGYTF
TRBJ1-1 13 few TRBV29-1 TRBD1 TGCAGCGTGGTCGGACAGGGGACCGCTGAAGCTTTCTTT CSVVGQGTAEAFF
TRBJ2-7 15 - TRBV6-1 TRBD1 TGTGCCAGCCACGAACCGGGACAGGGGACTTACGAGCAGTACTTC CASHEPGQGTYEQYF
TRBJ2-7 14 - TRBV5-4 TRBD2 TGTGCCAGCAGCCCCTGGCGGGGGGCTTACGAGCAGTACTTC CASSPWRGAYEQYF
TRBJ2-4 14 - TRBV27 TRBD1 TGTGCCAGCAGTTTGGGGACAGGGGTGGACATTCAGTACTTC CASSLGTGVDIQYF